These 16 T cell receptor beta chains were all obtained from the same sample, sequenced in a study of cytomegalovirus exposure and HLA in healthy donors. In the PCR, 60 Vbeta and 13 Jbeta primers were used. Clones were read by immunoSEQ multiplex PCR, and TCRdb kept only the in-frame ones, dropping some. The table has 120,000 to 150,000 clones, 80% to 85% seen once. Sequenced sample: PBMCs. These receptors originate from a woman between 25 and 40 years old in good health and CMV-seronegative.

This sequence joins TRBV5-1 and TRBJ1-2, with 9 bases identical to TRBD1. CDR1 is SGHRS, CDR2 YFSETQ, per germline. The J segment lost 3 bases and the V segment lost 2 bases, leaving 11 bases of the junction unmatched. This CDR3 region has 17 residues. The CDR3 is CASSLQTGGGVDYGYTF. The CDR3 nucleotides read TGCGCCAGCAGCTTACAAACAGGGGGCGGAGTGGACTATGGCTACACCTTC.

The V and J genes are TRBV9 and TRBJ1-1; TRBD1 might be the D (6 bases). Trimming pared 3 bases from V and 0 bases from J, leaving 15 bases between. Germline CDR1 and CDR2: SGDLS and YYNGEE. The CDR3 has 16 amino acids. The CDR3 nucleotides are TGTGCCAGCAGCGGTAGGACAGAGGGACTGAACACTGAAGCTTTCTTT. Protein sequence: CASSGRTEGLNTEAFF.

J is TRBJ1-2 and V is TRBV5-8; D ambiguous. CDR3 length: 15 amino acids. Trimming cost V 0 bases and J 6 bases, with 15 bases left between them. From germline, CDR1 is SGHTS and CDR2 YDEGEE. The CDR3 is CASSLVGEAVDGYTF. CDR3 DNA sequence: TGTGCCAGCAGCTTGGTCGGGGAAGCGGTGGATGGCTACACCTTC.

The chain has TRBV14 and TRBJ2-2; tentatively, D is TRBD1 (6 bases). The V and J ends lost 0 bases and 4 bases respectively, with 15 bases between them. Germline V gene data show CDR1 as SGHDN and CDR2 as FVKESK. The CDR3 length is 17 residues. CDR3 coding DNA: TGTGCCAGCAGCCAAGACCCGGGACAATGGGCCACCGGGGAGCTGTTTTTT. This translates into CASSQDPGQWATGELFF.

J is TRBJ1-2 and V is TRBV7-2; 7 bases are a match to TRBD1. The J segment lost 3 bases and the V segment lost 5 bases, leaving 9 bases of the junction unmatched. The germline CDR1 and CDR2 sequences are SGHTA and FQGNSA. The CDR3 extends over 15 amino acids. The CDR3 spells CASSQSRTGDYGYTF. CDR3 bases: TGTGCCAGCAGCCAATCCAGGACAGGCGACTATGGCTACACCTTC.

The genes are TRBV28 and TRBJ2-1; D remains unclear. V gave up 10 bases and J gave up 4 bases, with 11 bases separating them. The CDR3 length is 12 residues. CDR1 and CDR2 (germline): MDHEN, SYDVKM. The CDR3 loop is CAINGPYNEQFF. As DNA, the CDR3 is TGTGCCATCAATGGCCCGTACAATGAGCAGTTCTTC.

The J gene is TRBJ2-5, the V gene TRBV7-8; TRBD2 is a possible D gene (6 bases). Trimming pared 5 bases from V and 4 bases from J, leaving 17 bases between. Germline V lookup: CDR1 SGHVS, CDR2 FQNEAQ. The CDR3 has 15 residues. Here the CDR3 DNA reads TGTGCCAGCAGCGGAACTTCGGCGGGGTCAGAGACCCAGTACTTC. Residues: CASSGTSAGSETQYF.

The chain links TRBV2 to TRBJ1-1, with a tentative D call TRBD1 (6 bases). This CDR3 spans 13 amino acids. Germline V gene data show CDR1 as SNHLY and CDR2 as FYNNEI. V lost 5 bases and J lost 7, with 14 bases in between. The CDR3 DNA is TGTGCCAGCAGTATTACAGGGACCGGTGAAGCTTTCTTT. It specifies CASSITGTGEAFF.

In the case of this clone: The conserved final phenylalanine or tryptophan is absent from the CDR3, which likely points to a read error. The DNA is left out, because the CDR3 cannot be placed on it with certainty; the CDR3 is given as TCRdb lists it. CDR3 residues: CASSAISGGSMWSS. This sequence joins TRBV7-2 and TRBJ1-2. Counting both end residues, the CDR3 totals 14 amino acids. Germline CDR1 reads SGHTA; CDR2 reads FQGNSA.

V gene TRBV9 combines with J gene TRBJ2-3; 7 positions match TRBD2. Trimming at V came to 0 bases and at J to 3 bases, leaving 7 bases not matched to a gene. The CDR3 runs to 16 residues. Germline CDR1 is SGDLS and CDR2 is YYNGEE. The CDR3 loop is CASSVASGGRTDTQYF. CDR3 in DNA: TGTGCCAGCAGCGTAGCCTCGGGGGGTCGGACAGATACGCAGTATTTT. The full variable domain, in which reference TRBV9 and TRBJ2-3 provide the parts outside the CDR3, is DSGVTQTPKHLITATGQRVTLRCSPRSGDLSVYWYQQSLDQGLQFLIQYYNGEERAKGNILERFSAQQFPDLHSELNLSSLELGDSALYFCASSVASGGRTDTQYFGPGTRLTVL.

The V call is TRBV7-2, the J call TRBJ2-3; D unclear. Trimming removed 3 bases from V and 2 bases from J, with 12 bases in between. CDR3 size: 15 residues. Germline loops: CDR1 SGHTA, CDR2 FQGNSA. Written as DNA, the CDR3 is TGTGCCAGCAGCTTGTCAAGCCCGGTCACAGATACGCAGTATTTT. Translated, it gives CASSLSSPVTDTQYF.

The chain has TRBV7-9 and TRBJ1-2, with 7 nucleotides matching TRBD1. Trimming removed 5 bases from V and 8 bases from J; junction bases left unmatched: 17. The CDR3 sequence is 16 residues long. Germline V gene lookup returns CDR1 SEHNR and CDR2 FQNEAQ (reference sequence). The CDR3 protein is CASSPIRDSKMEGYTF. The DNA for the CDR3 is TGTGCCAGCAGCCCCATACGGGACAGTAAGATGGAAGGCTACACCTTC. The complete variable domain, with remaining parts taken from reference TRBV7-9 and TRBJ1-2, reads DTGVSQNPRHKITKRGQNVTFRCDPISEHNRLYWYRQTLGQGPEFLTYFQNEAQLEKSRLLSDRFSAERPKGSFSTLEIQRTEQGDSAMYLCASSPIRDSKMEGYTFGSGTRLTVV.

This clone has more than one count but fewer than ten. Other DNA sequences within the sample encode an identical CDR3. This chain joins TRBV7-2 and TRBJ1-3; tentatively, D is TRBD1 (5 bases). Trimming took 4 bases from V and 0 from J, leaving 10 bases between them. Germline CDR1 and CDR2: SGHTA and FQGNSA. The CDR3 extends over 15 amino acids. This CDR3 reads CASSSRGNSGNTIYF. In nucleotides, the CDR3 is TGTGCCAGCAGCTCAAGGGGAAACTCTGGAAACACCATATATTTT.

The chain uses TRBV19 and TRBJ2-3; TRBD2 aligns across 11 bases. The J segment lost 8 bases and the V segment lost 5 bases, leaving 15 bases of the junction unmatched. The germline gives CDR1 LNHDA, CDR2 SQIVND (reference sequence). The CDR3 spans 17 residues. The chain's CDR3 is CASSLSPTLAGGATQYF. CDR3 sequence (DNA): TGTGCCAGTAGTTTATCCCCTACCCTAGCGGGAGGTGCTACGCAGTATTTT.

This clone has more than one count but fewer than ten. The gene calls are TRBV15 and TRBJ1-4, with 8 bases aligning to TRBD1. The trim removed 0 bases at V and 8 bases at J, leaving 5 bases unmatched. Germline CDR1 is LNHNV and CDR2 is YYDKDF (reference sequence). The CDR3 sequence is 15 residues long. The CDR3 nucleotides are TGTGCCACCAGCAGAGATGGACAGGGCTGGGAAAAACTGTTTTTT. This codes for CATSRDGQGWEKLFF.

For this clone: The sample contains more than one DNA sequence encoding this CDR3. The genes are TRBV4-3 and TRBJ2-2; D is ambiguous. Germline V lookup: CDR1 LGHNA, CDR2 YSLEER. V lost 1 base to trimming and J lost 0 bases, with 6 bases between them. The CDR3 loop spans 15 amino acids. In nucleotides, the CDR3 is TGCGCCAGCAGCCAAGTCACGGCGAACACCGGGGAGCTGTTTTTT. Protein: CASSQVTANTGELFF.